Here is one T cell receptor (beta chain) with its context. No cognate antigen has been identified for it. Within one base of it there is no much larger clone, and no base qualities were kept. This entry comes from a study of T cell responses to AZD1222 COVID-19 vaccine (dated by TCRdb to the early 2020s). Study-level background: Because spike-specific TCR depth and breadth did not differ between the two schedules, AZD1222 recipients who got a second dose at roughly 4 weeks were pooled with those who got a second dose at roughly 12 weeks. A total of 233 trial participants underwent TCR sequencing, of whom around 210 had received two doses of AZD1222 and roughly 26 had received two doses of the MenACWY control vaccine. Enrollment into the trials was organized by age into subgroups of 18-55, 56-69 and 70-plus years, and those subgroups contained approximately 150, 30 and 60 TCR-sequenced participants, respectively. General study outcomes and caveats: Reportedly, close to half of the unique spike-specific TCRs recognized epitopes lying outside the regions that are mutated in the B.1.351 and B.1.1.7 variants. Conclusions about previously exposed vaccinees were limited because only five to seven AZD1222 recipients were SARS-CoV-2 seropositive at baseline. No day 14 peak-response samples were available, so repertoires were characterized only after the peak T cell response. A significant rise in spike-specific TCR breadth and depth was observed after two AZD1222 doses relative to day 0 and relative to MenACWY recipients. In the small 56-69-year group, the increase in depth fell short of significance, most likely because of low power. Participants were mostly white British, with more females than males. The authors suggested clonal diversity may have been underestimated. Vaccine-associated CD4 TCRs spanned the whole spike protein, with dominant responses in regions 160-218 and 743-854.

The CDR3 regions of human TCRbeta chains were analyzed by immunosequencing. Per the original workflow: TCRs in the repertoires were compared against a reference library of SARS-CoV-2-specific TCRs that had been generated with the MIRA antigen-specificity platform. Breadth was defined as the fraction of unique TCRs that were SARS-CoV-2-associated. Depth was defined as the fraction of total T cells that were SARS-CoV-2-associated. Using the MIRA data, each spike-specific TCR was mapped to the spike region that the TCR reacts to and placed in a CD4 or CD8 class. Log10-transformed breadth and depth values were compared by one-way ANOVA with Sidak's multiple comparisons tests. The table was pulled from immuneACCESS by TCRdb, which kept in-frame rearrangements only. Such tables lose some clones; where checked, under half of the loss comes from unresolved V genes, and the rest has no known cause. V and J calls and clone size are those listed in that table; D and trimming were worked out from the DNA. The sample data list around 180,000 clones, and around 93% of these were observed just once. Of the sample, roughly 9.2% is held by the ten largest clones.

Taken from the germline V gene (reference sequence), the CDR1 and CDR2 loops are LGHDT and YNNKEL. The germline V end is reduced by 1 base and the J end by 2 bases; junction bases left unmatched: 10. Counted from cysteine to phenylalanine, this CDR3 has 18 amino acids. CDR3 DNA is the only sequence kept; it has 54 bases, read in frame from the first base. The meaning of the sample's time point label: baseline before first vaccination. The vaccinee samples were drawn from two UK trials, COV001 and COV002, one of which was a single-blind randomized controlled phase 2/3 trial testing AZD1222 (ChAdOx1 nCoV-19) in healthy adults. For TCRbeta chain sequencing, PBMC samples from trial participants were taken at day 0 and at day 28 after the second dose.

Sequenced here: peripheral blood, sampled on day 0 of AZD1222 vaccination. The rearrangement joined TRBV3-1 (or the pseudogene TRBV3-2) to TRBJ2-7; 11 bases in between match TRBD2. This receptor was obtained from an adult in good health. The DNA reads TGTGCCAGCAGCCAAGCCCCTATGATAGCGGGAGGGACCTACGAGCAGTACTTC. Its translation reads: CASSQAPMIAGGTYEQYF.